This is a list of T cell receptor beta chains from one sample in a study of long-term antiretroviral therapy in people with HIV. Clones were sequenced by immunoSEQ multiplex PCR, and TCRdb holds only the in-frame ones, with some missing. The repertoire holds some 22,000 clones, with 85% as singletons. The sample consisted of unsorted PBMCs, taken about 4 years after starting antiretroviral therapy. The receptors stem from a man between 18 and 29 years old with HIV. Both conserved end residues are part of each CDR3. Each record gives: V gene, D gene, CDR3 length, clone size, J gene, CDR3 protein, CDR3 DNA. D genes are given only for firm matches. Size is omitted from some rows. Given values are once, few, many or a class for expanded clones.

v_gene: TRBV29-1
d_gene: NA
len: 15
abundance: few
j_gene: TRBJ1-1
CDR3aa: CSVGGGWAMNTEAFF
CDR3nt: TGCAGCGTTGGAGGTGGCTGGGCCATGAACACTGAAGCTTTCTTT

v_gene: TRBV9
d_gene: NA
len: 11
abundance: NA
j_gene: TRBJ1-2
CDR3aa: CASSDNYGYTF
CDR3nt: TGTGCCAGCAGCGATAACTATGGCTACACCTTC

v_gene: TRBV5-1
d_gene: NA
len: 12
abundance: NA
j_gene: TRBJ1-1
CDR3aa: CASSLRNTEAFF
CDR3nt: TGCGCCAGCAGCTTGAGGAACACTGAAGCTTTCTTT

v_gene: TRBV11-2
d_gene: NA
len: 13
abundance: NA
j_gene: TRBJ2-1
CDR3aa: CASSLDRHNEQFF
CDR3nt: TGTGCCAGCAGCTTGGACAGACACAATGAGCAGTTCTTC

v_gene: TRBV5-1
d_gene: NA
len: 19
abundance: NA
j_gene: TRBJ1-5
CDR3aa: CASSLSRMMRSIPNQPQHF
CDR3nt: TGCGCCAGCAGCTTGAGTCGTATGATGAGGTCAATACCCAATCAGCCCCAGCATTTT

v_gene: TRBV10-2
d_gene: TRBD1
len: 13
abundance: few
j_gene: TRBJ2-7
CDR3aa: CASSEDRGDEQYF
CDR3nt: TGCGCCAGCAGTGAGGACAGGGGCGACGAGCAGTACTTC

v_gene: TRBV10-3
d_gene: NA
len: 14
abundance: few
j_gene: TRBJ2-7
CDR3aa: CAISESSDRDEQYF
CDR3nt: TGTGCCATCAGTGAGTCCTCCGACCGAGACGAGCAGTACTTC

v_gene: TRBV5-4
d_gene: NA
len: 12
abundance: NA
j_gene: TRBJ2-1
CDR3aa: CASTGTGPTQFF
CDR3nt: TGTGCCAGCACTGGGACGGGGCCAACGCAGTTCTTC

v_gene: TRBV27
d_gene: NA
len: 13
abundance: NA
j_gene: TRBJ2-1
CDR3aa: CASSFEGADEQFF
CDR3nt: TGTGCCAGCAGTTTTGAGGGTGCCGATGAGCAGTTCTTC

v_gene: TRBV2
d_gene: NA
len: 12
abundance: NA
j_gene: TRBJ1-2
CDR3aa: CASSEAGRGYTF
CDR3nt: TGTGCCAGCAGTGAAGCAGGCCGGGGCTACACCTTC

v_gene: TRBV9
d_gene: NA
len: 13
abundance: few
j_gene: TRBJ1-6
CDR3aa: CASSVQGDSPLHF
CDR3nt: TGTGCCAGCAGCGTACAGGGCGACTCACCCCTCCACTTT

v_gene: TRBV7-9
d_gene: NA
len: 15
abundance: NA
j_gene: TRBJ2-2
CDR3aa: CASSPRTPPAGELFF
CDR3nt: TGTGCCAGCAGCCCGCGGACTCCCCCGGCCGGGGAGCTGTTTTTT

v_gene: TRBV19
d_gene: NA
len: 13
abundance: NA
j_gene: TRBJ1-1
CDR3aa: CASSISMNTEAFF
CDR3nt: TGTGCCAGTAGTATTTCCATGAACACTGAAGCTTTCTTT

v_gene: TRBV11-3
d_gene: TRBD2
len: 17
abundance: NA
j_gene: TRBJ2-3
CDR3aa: CASSLMSGGASTDTQYF
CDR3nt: TGTGCCAGCAGCTTAATGAGCGGGGGGGCATCCACAGATACGCAGTATTTT

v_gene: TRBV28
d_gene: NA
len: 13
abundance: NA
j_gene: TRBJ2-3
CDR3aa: CASSPPQTDTQYF
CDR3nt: TGTGCCAGCAGCCCCCCCCAAACAGATACGCAGTATTTT

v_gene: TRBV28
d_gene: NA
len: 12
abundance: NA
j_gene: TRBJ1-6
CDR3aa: CASSVNNSPLHF
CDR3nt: TGTGCCAGCAGTGTGAATAATTCACCCCTCCACTTT

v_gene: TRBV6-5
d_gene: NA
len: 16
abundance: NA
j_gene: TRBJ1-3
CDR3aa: CASSYGAGASGNTIYF
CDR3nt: TGTGCCAGCAGTTACGGCGCGGGGGCTAGTGGAAACACCATATATTTT

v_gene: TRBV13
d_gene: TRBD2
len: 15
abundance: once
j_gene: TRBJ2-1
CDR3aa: CASSLASGGYNEQFF
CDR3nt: TGTGCCAGCAGCTTAGCTAGCGGGGGGTACAATGAGCAGTTCTTC

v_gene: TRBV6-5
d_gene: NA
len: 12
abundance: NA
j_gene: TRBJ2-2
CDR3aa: CASSYSPGELFF
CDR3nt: TGTGCCAGCAGTTACTCTCCGGGGGAGCTGTTTTTT

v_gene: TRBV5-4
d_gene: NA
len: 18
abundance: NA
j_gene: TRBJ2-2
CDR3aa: CASSSWPTGHTNTGELFF
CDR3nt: TGTGCCAGCAGCTCATGGCCTACAGGACACACGAACACCGGGGAGCTGTTTTTT